This is a list of T cell receptor beta chains from one sample in a study of CD8 T cells in Susac syndrome. TCRdb analysed the immunoSEQ multiplex PCR reads with MiXCR anew, one entry per CDR3 protein. Altogether about 150,000 distinct CDR3 sequences are present, over 85% being singletons, with the ten largest covering about 0.21%. Source material: CD8+ T cells from PBMCs. The receptors come from a human donor with multiple sclerosis. Each CDR3 is given with its conserved first and last residue. A D gene is named only where the DNA matches it firmly. The size field is filled for only some rows; it gives once, few, many or a size class.

D gene	V gene	J gene	clone size	CDR3 protein	CDR3 DNA
.	TRBV30	TRBJ1-1	.	CAYYSGTSPWAFF	TGTGCATATTACTCCGGGACCTCACCCTGGGCTTTCTTT
.	TRBV9	TRBJ1-1	.	CASSYDGEAFF	TGTGCCAGCAGCTACGACGGTGAAGCTTTCTTT
TRBD2	TRBV7-8	TRBJ2-2	once	CASSSSSGGSENTGELFF	TGTGCCAGCAGCTCTTCTAGCGGGGGGAGTGAGAACACCGGGGAGCTGTTTTTT
.	TRBV11-3	TRBJ1-2	.	CASSLGLGYGYTF	TGTGCCAGCAGCTTAGGGCTGGGGTATGGCTACACCTTC
.	TRBV23-1	TRBJ2-7	.	CASKARGEQYF	TGCGCCAGCAAGGCTCGAGGGGAGCAGTACTTC
TRBD2	TRBV7-9	TRBJ2-1	.	CASSPAGGGIYNEQFF	TGTGCCAGCAGCCCAGCGGGCGGGGGGATCTACAATGAGCAGTTCTTC
.	TRBV13	TRBJ2-1	.	CASSSGGPHNEQFF	TGTGCCAGCAGCTCGGGGGGCCCCCACAATGAGCAGTTCTTC
.	TRBV29-1	TRBJ1-2	.	CSVFTVDGYTF	TGCAGCGTTTTTACAGTGGATGGCTACACCTTC
.	TRBV14	TRBJ1-2	.	CASSQEPYGYTF	TGTGCCAGCAGCCAAGAGCCCTATGGCTACACCTTC
.	TRBV27	TRBJ2-7	.	CVTTGQSAYEQYF	TGTGTTACGACGGGGCAGTCGGCCTACGAGCAGTACTTC
TRBD2	TRBV7-2	TRBJ2-1	once	CASSLRVSGGDEQFF	TGTGCCAGCAGCTTAAGGGTTAGCGGGGGCGATGAGCAGTTCTTC
.	TRBV28	TRBJ1-1	.	CASEGFMNTEAFF	TGTGCCAGCGAAGGATTCATGAACACTGAAGCTTTCTTT
.	TRBV5-6	TRBJ2-7	few	CASSPGGFYEQYF	TGTGCCAGCAGCCCCGGGGGATTCTACGAGCAGTACTTC
.	TRBV16	TRBJ1-5	.	CASSRRRGVSNQPQHF	TGTGCCAGCAGCCGGAGGAGGGGGGTGAGCAATCAGCCCCAGCATTTT
.	TRBV29-1	TRBJ2-3	.	CSGGGPRPDTQYF	TGCAGCGGGGGGGGCCCCCGCCCGGATACGCAGTATTTT
.	TRBV7-6	TRBJ2-3	.	CASSLDIGTDTQYF	TGTGCCAGCAGCTTAGATATTGGCACAGATACGCAGTATTTT
.	TRBV7-2	TRBJ1-5	once	CASSPLGGAGPQHF	TGTGCCAGCAGCCCCCTGGGGGGTGCAGGGCCCCAGCATTTT
TRBD1	TRBV2	TRBJ1-1	once	CASTTGTGLPLNTEAFF	TGTGCCAGTACTACCGGGACAGGGCTACCTCTGAACACTGAAGCTTTCTTT
TRBD1	TRBV7-9	TRBJ2-1	.	CASSNRQGGNEQFF	TGTGCCAGCAGCAACAGACAGGGGGGGAATGAGCAGTTCTTC
.	TRBV4-1	TRBJ2-1	.	CASSLVTGTYNEQFF	TGCGCCAGCAGCCTCGTAACCGGGACTTACAATGAGCAGTTCTTC
.	TRBV9	TRBJ2-1	.	CASSPPGGLYNEQFF	TGTGCCAGCAGCCCTCCGGGGGGCCTATACAATGAGCAGTTCTTC
TRBD1	TRBV9	TRBJ2-1	.	CASSVGDRGRSEQFF	TGTGCCAGCAGCGTAGGGGACAGGGGGCGCAGTGAGCAGTTCTTC
.	TRBV15	TRBJ1-2	few	CATSRGTGYGYTF	TGTGCCACCAGCAGGGGGACCGGGTATGGCTACACCTTC
TRBD1	TRBV13	TRBJ1-6	.	CASSDRAYNSPLHF	TGTGCCAGCAGCGACAGGGCTTATAATTCACCCCTCCACTTT
.	TRBV7-9	TRBJ2-6	.	CASSQRISGANVLTF	TGTGCCAGCAGCCAGAGGATTAGCGGGGCCAACGTCCTGACTTTC
TRBD1	TRBV14	TRBJ1-2	once	CASSHIDRENYGYTF	TGTGCCAGCAGCCACATAGACAGGGAAAACTATGGCTACACCTTC
TRBD1	TRBV13	TRBJ1-1	.	CASSSDRAPFTEAFF	TGTGCCAGCAGCTCCGACAGGGCTCCGTTCACTGAAGCTTTCTTT
.	TRBV9	TRBJ2-1	.	CASSVGPNEQFF	TGTGCCAGCAGCGTAGGACCGAATGAGCAGTTCTTC
.	TRBV24-1	TRBJ1-1	.	CATSDRPGPLNTEAFF	TGTGCCACCAGTGATCGTCCGGGACCCTTGAACACTGAAGCTTTCTTT
TRBD1	TRBV30	TRBJ1-2	.	CAWSVGTELYGYTF	TGTGCCTGGAGTGTAGGGACAGAACTTTATGGCTACACCTTC
.	TRBV9	TRBJ2-3	.	CASSVEVATDTQYF	TGTGCCAGCAGCGTAGAGGTAGCCACAGATACGCAGTATTTT
TRBD2	TRBV29-1	TRBJ2-7	.	CSVEGATLGGTYEQYF	TGCAGCGTTGAAGGTGCAACTCTCGGGGGGACCTACGAGCAGTACTTC
.	TRBV3-1	TRBJ1-4	.	CASSRRRLNEEKLFF	TGTGCCAGCAGCAGACGCAGATTGAATGAAGAAAAACTGTTTTTT
.	TRBV9	TRBJ1-6	.	CASSVGPGDNSPLHF	TGTGCCAGCAGCGTAGGCCCGGGGGATAATTCACCCCTCCACTTT
TRBD2	TRBV4-2	TRBJ2-7	.	CASSQKLSGGTGEQYF	TGTGCCAGCAGCCAAAAACTCAGCGGGGGCACGGGCGAGCAGTACTTC
TRBD1	TRBV28	TRBJ1-6	.	CASQPTGDRNSPLHF	TGTGCCAGCCAGCCGACAGGGGATCGAAATTCACCCCTCCACTTT
.	TRBV11-1	TRBJ2-3	once	CASSPDLRANYRHESTDTQYF	TGTGCCAGCAGCCCGGATCTAAGAGCAAATTACCGTCATGAAAGCACAGATACGCAGTATTTT
.	TRBV6-5	TRBJ2-3	few	CASSPQDTDTQYF	TGTGCCAGCAGTCCTCAGGACACAGATACGCAGTATTTT
TRBD1	TRBV7-9	TRBJ2-7	.	CASSGTGGREEQYF	TGTGCCAGCAGCGGCACAGGGGGTCGAGAAGAGCAGTACTTC
.	TRBV12-5	TRBJ2-7	.	CASGLADGRNTYEQYF	TGTGCTAGTGGTTTGGCGGACGGAAGGAACACCTACGAGCAGTACTTC
TRBD1	TRBV6-2/TRBV6-3	TRBJ1-2	.	CASSPRTGYGYTF	TGTGCCAGCAGTCCCCGGACAGGCTATGGCTACACCTTC
TRBD1	TRBV7-9	TRBJ1-1	.	CASSSTMTGKGGNTEAFF	TGTGCCAGCAGCTCTACCATGACAGGGAAGGGCGGGAACACTGAAGCTTTCTTT
.	TRBV12-3/TRBV12-4	TRBJ2-2	.	CASSRGELFF	TGTGCCAGCAGTCGCGGGGAGCTGTTTTTT
.	TRBV23-1	TRBJ2-7	.	CASSLGRVFEQYF	TGCGCCAGCAGCCTCGGTAGGGTTTTCGAGCAGTACTTC
.	TRBV12-3/TRBV12-4	TRBJ1-2	.	CASSHTSSNGIFNYGYTF	TGTGCCAGCAGTCATACAAGTAGCAACGGGATTTTTAACTATGGCTACACCTTC
.	TRBV15	TRBJ2-5	.	CATSRFQVGETQYF	TGTGCCACCAGCAGATTCCAGGTTGGGGAGACCCAGTACTTC
.	TRBV5-1	TRBJ2-1	.	CASSSGGHEQFF	TGCGCCAGCAGCTCGGGCGGGCATGAGCAGTTCTTC
.	TRBV6-6	TRBJ2-3	.	CASSFVMFTDTQYF	TGTGCCAGCAGTTTCGTAATGTTCACAGATACGCAGTATTTT